This entry lists 11 T cell receptor beta chains sequenced from one sample in a study of tumor-infiltrating lymphocytes in primary liver carcinoma (dated by TCRdb to 2017 to 2019). Total RNA and DNA were co-extracted from about 19-30 mg of bulk tissue with the AllPrep DNA/RNA mini kit, without cell sorting. TCRdb records Illumina HiSeq 2500 as the sequencer. TCRbeta-specific cDNA was reverse-transcribed from 500 ng total RNA using a constant-region primer and ProtoScript II reverse transcriptase. Construction of the TCRbeta libraries relied on three nested rounds of multiplex PCR, following a slightly modified ARM-PCR procedure. Each of the first two PCR rounds ran for approximately 11 cycles and used multiplex TRBV1-TRBV30 forward primers together with a Cbeta reverse primer. Using fastp trimming at Q25 and MiXCR clonotype assembly, TCRdb reanalyzed the public sequencing data and kept in-frame beta chains. Rows are unified per CDR3 protein, each entry keeping the most common DNA and genes. A total of 50,000 to 60,000 distinct CDR3 sequences appear in this sample, about 78% of them only once. Clones ranked in the top ten supply around a quarter of the sample.

Sequencing used liver tumor tissue from sampling region 5. Interpreted using the paper, the cell subset or site label stands for: tumor region T5, tumor centre. All receptors derive from a man aged 35 to 55 with primary liver carcinoma and hepatitis B virus infection.

This clonotype was seen only a few times. A read error may account for a junction end that differs from germline. The V call is TRBV11-3, the J call TRBJ2-2; tentative D call: TRBD2 (5 bases). The CDR3 spans 12 residues. The germline V gene encodes CDR1 SGHNT and CDR2 YENEEA. CDR3 sequence: CASSLWSGELSF. CDR3 DNA sequence: TGTGCCAGCAGTCTATGGTCCGGGGAGCTGTCTTTT.

On this clonotype: A junction end diverges from the germline sequence, so it may reflect a read error. V is TRBV5-6 and J is TRBJ2-1, with a weak D call TRBD1 (5 bases). The CDR3 has 14 residues. CDR1 and CDR2 (germline): SGHDT, YYEEEE. The CDR3 sequence: CPSSLALATGAQFF. The CDR3 DNA sequence: TGTCCCAGCAGCTTGGCTCTGGCTACAGGTGCGCAGTTCTTC.

This clonotype appeared many times. The V and J genes are TRBV6-1 and TRBJ2-1; maybe TRBD2 (7 bases). V was clipped by 7 bases and J by 8 bases, with 24 bases between them. This CDR3 comprises 16 residues. Germline values: CDR1 MNHNS, CDR2 SASEGT. For the CDR3, the DNA is TGTGCCAGCACACTCAATTGGGGGGGGCCCGGGGATGAGCAGTTCTTC. It specifies CASTLNWGGPGDEQFF.

A word on this clonotype: A much larger clone differs by one base, so this may be a read error. V and J are TRBV2 and TRBJ2-3; the match to TRBD2 covers 8 bases. Looked up from germline, CDR1 is SNHLY and CDR2 is FYNNEI. This CDR3 is 15 amino acids long. CDR3 bases: TGTACCAGCATGGGGACTAGTAGACCCACAGATACGCAGTATTTT. Its translation is CTSMGTSRPTDTQYF.

This clonotype was seen just once. This chain joins TRBV5-8 and TRBJ2-7; D is tentatively TRBD1 or TRBD2 (6 bases each). CDR3 length: 18 residues. The germline CDR1 and CDR2 sequences are SGHTS and YDEGEE. Deletions cut 4 bases from V and 0 bases from J, with 23 bases between. In nucleotides, the CDR3 is TGTGCCAGCAGCATGGGGGGCCTAGTGGGAGGCGCCTCCTACGAGCAGTACTTC. It encodes CASSMGGLVGGASYEQYF.

This sequence joins TRBV4-2 and TRBJ2-1; 7 bases align to TRBD2. V lost 4 bases to trimming and J lost 0 bases; unmatched junction nucleotides: 6. There are 16 residues in the CDR3. Germline CDR1 and CDR2: LGHNA and YNFKEQ. The CDR3 coding sequence is TGTGCCAGCAGCCGGCTTAGCGGGCACTCCTACAATGAGCAGTTCTTC. Encoded protein: CASSRLSGHSYNEQFF.

This clonotype showed up just once. One end of the junction does not line up with germline, which may come from a read error. V gene TRBV10-2 combines with J gene TRBJ2-3, with D perhaps TRBD2 (6 bases). The CDR3 length is 14 residues. CDR1 and CDR2 from the germline V gene are WSHSY and SAAADI. CDR3 in DNA: TGCGCCAGCAGTGAGTCGAGTAGGGGCGGGGCGCAGAATTTC. It translates to CASSESSRGGAQNF.

As to this clonotype: The germline gene is not matched at one end of the junction; a read error may be the cause. CDR3 sequence: CANSSGQQNSPLHF. CDR3 nucleotides: TGTGCCAACAGCTCGGGACAGCAAAATTCGCCCCTCCACTTT. The rearrangement links TRBV7-9 to TRBJ1-6; 7 positions agree with TRBD1. CDR1 is SEHNR, CDR2 FQNEAQ, per germline (reference sequence). This CDR3 region has 14 residues.

Ten or more counts support this clonotype. The chain links TRBV6-4 to TRBJ2-3; 8 bases align to TRBD2. The CDR3 is 16 amino acids. V was clipped by 4 bases and J by 0 bases; unmatched bases: 6. The germline V gene encodes CDR1 MRHNA and CDR2 SNTAGT. DNA for the CDR3: TGTGCCAGCAGTGGCAGCTCTAGCGGGAGCACAGATACGCAGTATTTT. The encoded protein is CASSGSSSGSTDTQYF.

V gene TRBV10-1 combines with J gene TRBJ2-1; D is unclear. V lost 6 bases and J 11 bases, leaving 17 bases between the germline ends. Per germline, CDR1 WNHNN and CDR2 SYGVQD (reference sequence). The CDR3 loop spans 13 amino acids. Written as DNA, the CDR3 is TGCGCCAGCAGCGGTGTGGAGTGTACCCAGCAGTTCTTC. It specifies CASSGVECTQQFF.

The V gene is TRBV6-1, the J gene TRBJ2-2; D perhaps matches TRBD2 (5 bases). Germline V CDR1 and CDR2: MNHNS, SASEGT. Trimming shortened V by 4 bases and J by 8 bases, and 14 bases separated the two germline ends. This CDR3 has 14 residues. CDR3 residues: CASSVLAITGELFF. The CDR3 nucleotides are TGTGCCAGCAGTGTGTTAGCGATCACTGGGGAGCTGTTTTTT.